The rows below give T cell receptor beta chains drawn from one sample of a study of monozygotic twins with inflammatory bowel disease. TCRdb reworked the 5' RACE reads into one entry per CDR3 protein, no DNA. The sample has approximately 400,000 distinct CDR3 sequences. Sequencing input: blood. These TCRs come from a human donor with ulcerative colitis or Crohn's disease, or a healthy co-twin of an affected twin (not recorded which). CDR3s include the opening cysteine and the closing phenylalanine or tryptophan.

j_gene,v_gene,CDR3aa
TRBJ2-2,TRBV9,CASSVDGSTGELFF
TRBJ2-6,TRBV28,CASSLRHSGANVLTF
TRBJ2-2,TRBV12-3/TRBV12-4,CASSQLHRNENTGELFF
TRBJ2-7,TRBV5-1,CASSLEAGNDEQYF
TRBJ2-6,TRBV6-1,CASSELGTAEHSGANVLTF
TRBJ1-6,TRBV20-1,CSAHRDISRGSPLHF
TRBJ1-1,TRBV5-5,CASSPTWRENTEAFF
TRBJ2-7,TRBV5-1,CASSRTQRSYEQYF
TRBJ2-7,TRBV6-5,CASSYSTDGTYEQYF
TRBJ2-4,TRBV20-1,CSARESRSLAKNIQYF
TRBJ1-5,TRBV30,CAWRDRRAYSNQPQHF
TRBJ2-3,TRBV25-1,CASSGGLAVPDTQYF
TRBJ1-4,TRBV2,CASSPQGTTNEKLFF
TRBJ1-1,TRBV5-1,CASSLVRGGDTEAFF
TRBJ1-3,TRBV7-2,CASSPDRRSGNTIYF
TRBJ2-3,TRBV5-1,CASNWGTSDTQYF
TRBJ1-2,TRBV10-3,CAISESEFLGGYTF
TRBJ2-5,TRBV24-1,CATSDPPPYQETQYF
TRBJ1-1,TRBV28,CASSSPAARLGDTEAFF
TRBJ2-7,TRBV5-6,CASSSQDYEQYF
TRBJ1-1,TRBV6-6,CASSSPEGWTEAFF
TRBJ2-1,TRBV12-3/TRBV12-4,CASSPGRGAGNEQFF
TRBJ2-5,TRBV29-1,CSVWGVQGLETQYF
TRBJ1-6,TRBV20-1,CSASGRQVSDDNSPLHF
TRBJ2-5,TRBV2,CASKSSFLQETQYF
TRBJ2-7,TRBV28,CASSSGQSYEQYF
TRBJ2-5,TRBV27,CASSEDRGGGETQYF
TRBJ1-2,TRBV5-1,CASSTGPGQTNYGYTF
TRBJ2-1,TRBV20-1,CSAPGVYNEQFF
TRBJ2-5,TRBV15,CATSRDPSLAGFQETQYF
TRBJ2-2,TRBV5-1,CASSLSTSNTGELFF
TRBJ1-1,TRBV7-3,CASSLSAARLNTEAFF
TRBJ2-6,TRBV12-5,CASGFGRSSGANVLTF
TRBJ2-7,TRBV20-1,CSAMLGAQTYEQYF
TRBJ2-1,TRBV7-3,CASSLMGTRSYNEQFF
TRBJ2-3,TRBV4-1,CASSQVNGAGTDTQYF
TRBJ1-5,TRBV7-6,CASSHVDGGQPQHF
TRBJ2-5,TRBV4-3,CASSPLAGAETQYF
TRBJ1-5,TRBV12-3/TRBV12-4,CASSSWQGSPSKWPQHF
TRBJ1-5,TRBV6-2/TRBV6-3,CASSWTGNQPQHF
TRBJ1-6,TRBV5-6,CASSDGTVNSPLHF
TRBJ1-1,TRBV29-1,CSFRTANTEAFF
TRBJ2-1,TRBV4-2,CASSQDLGFGNEQFF
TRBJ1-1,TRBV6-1,CASSDAGTGDTEAFF
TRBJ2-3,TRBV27,CASHSGGAPDTQYF
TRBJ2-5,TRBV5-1,CASSLVEPGETQYF
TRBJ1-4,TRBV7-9,CASSLSDRGNEKLFF
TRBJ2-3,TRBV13,CASSRERISDTQYF
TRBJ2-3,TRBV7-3,CASSLTGLVTDTQYF
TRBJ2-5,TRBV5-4,CASSLAWDSQETQYF
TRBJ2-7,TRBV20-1,CSAPLAGGQYEQYF
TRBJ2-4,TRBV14,CASSQARTDKNIQYF
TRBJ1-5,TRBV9,CASSVSGDAGNQPQHF
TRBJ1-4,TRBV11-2,CASSLDRVGRLATNEKLFF
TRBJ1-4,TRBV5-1,CASSLGPDTPNEKLFF